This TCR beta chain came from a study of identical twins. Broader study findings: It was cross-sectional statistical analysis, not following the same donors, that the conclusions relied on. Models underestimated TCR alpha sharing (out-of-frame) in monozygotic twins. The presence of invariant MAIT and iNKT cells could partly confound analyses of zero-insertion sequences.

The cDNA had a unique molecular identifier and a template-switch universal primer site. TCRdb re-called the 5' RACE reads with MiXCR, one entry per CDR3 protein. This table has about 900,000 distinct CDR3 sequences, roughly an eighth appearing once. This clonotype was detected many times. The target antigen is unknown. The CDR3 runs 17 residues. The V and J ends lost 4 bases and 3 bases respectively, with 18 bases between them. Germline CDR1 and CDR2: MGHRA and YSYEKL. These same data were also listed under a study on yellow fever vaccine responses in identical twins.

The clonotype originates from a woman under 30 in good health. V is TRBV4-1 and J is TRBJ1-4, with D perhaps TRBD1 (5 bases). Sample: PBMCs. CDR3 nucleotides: TGCGCCAGCAGCCTTTATCACGGGGACTTCCCTAATGAAAAACTGTTTTTT. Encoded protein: CASSLYHGDFPNEKLFF.